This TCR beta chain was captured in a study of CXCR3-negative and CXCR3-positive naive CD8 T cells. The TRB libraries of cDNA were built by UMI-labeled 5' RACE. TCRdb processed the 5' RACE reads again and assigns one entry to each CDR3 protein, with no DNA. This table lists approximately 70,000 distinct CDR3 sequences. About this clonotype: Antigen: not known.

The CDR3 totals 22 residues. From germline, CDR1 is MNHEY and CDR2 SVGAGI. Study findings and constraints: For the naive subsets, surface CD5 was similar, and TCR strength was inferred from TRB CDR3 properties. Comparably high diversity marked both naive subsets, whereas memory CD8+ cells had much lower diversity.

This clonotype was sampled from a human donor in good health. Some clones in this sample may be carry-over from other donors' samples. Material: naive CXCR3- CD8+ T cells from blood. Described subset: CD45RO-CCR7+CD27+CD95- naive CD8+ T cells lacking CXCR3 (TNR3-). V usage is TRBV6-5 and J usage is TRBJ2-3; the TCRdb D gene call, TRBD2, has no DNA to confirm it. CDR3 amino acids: CASSYSSRGLAGVSVETDTQYF.